This passage covers 22 T cell receptor beta chains from one sample sequenced in a study of T cells in Graves' hyperthyroidism and ophthalmopathy. The source material, RNA transcripts, was used to amplify TCR beta CDR3 regions. The primer set for the first-round RT-PCR of the TCR CDR3 was HTBI. From the multiplex PCR reads, TCRdb called clonotypes with MiXCR, one entry per CDR3 protein. The table lists under 350,000 distinct CDR3 sequences, roughly 13% of them singletons. Sequenced input: blood. The receptors stem from a woman between 40 and 55 years old with Graves' ophthalmopathy.

This clonotype was seen repeatedly, ten times or more. The chain recombines TRBV10-3 with TRBJ2-5; a possible D gene is TRBD2 (5 bases). Germline CDR1 reads ENHRY; CDR2 reads SYGVKD. The V end lost 4 bases, the J end lost 2 bases, and 8 bases lay between the germline ends. The CDR3 covers 13 residues. CDR3 in amino acids: CAISAGRQETQYF. The CDR3 bases are TGTGCCATCAGTGCGGGGAGACAAGAGACCCAGTACTTC.

This clonotype was recorded at least ten times. This rearrangement joins TRBV10-3 to TRBJ2-2, with 8 bases matching TRBD2. Germline V CDR1 and CDR2: ENHRY, SYGVKD. The CDR3 length is 17 residues. The V and J ends lost 6 bases and 0 bases, in that order; junction bases with no gene match: 9. CDR3 region: CAIRITSGQANTGELFF. DNA for the CDR3: TGTGCCATCAGAATTACTAGCGGCCAAGCGAACACCGGGGAGCTGTTTTTT.

This clonotype was seen at least ten times. The gene calls are TRBV5-6 and TRBJ2-1, with 8 bases fitting TRBD1. CDR1 and CDR2 (germline): SGHDT, YYEEEE. Trimming took 4 bases from V and 4 from J; bases not matched to a gene: 10. The CDR3 is made up of 16 amino acids. CDR3 sequence reads: CASSPTEGQEYNEQFF. The CDR3 bases are TGTGCCAGCAGCCCCACTGAGGGACAGGAGTACAATGAGCAGTTCTTC.

This clonotype was seen at least ten times. This chain connects TRBV4-1 to TRBJ2-7, with TRBD2 matching over 7 bases. The CDR3 has 13 residues. CDR1 and CDR2 from the germline V gene are MGHRA and YSYEKL. V lost 4 bases and J lost 5; bases outside the gene matches: 5. The CDR3 loop is CASSLLAGHEQYF. The CDR3 DNA reads as TGCGCCAGCAGCCTATTAGCGGGCCACGAGCAGTACTTC.

This clonotype was counted many times. CDR3 DNA: TGCGCCAGCAGCTTCGGACAGGGCCTCGAGCAGTACTTC. Translating gives CASSFGQGLEQYF. This rearrangement joins TRBV5-1 to TRBJ2-7; 8 bases align to TRBD1. The germline V gene has CDR1 SGHRS and CDR2 YFSETQ. With 2 bases clipped from V and 6 bases from J, the junction kept 4 bases outside the gene matches. The CDR3 consists of 13 residues.

In this sample, this clonotype turned up many times. The chain couples TRBV12-3 or TRBV12-4 to TRBJ2-5; no firm D call. The CDR3 sequence is 12 residues long. V was cut by 2 bases and J by 6 bases, with 7 bases left in between. The CDR3 DNA is TGTGCCAGCAGTTTAACGCATCAGACCCAGTACTTC. Protein sequence: CASSLTHQTQYF.

This clonotype was counted once. This chain joins TRBV28 and TRBJ1-2; 10 bases line up with TRBD1. Germline CDR1 reads MDHEN; CDR2 reads SYDVKM. The CDR3 is 13 amino acids. Trimming cost V 6 bases and J 8 bases; bases outside gene matches: 6. The CDR3: CASRVTGGRGYTF. The DNA for the CDR3 is TGTGCCAGCAGGGTGACAGGGGGCCGCGGCTACACCTTC.

The rearrangement uses TRBV28 and TRBJ1-5; 9 positions match TRBD1. This CDR3 comprises 16 residues. The V segment lost 6 bases and the J segment 4 bases; nucleotides outside the gene matches: 10. The V gene's germline CDR1 is MDHEN and CDR2 SYDVKM. The CDR3 DNA reads as TGTGCCAGCAGCCCCCCCCGACAGGGGGGGAATCAGCCCCAGCATTTT. Encoded protein: CASSPPRQGGNQPQHF.

This clonotype was observed at least ten times. The CDR3 nucleotides are TGTGCTAGTGGTTTGGGACTAGCGGGGGACCAAGAGACCCAGTACTTC. Amino acids: CASGLGLAGDQETQYF. The J gene is TRBJ2-5, the V gene TRBV12-5; 12 nucleotides agree with TRBD2. The CDR3 loop spans 16 amino acids. V lost 1 base and J lost 0; bases outside the gene matches: 0. Germline V lookup: CDR1 LGHNT, CDR2 FRNRAP.

The chain links TRBV5-4 to TRBJ2-5; TRBD1 matches 7 bases. V gave up 3 bases and J gave up 5 bases; unmatched junction bases: 10. The CDR3 runs 15 residues. The germline V gene has CDR1 SGHNT and CDR2 YYREEE (reference sequence). CDR3 sequence: CASSSRDSAAETQYF. The CDR3 DNA sequence: TGTGCCAGCAGCTCCCGGGACAGTGCTGCCGAGACCCAGTACTTC.

This clonotype was recorded many times. The genes are TRBV28 and TRBJ2-1; 9 bases match TRBD1. This CDR3 is 14 amino acids long. J lost 3 bases, V lost 6 bases, and 3 bases had no gene match. CDR1 and CDR2 (germline): MDHEN, SYDVKM. The CDR3 region has the DNA TGTGCCAGCAGAATGACAGGGGGCTACAATGAGCAGTTCTTC. Translation gives CASRMTGGYNEQFF. The variable domain in full, completed from reference TRBV28 and TRBJ2-1, reads DVKVTQSSRYLVKRTGEKVFLECVQDMDHENMFWYRQDPGLGLRLIYFSYDVKMKEKGDIPEGYSVSREKKERFSLILESASTNQTSMYLCASRMTGGYNEQFFGPGTRLTVL.

This clonotype has just a few counts. V is TRBV5-6 and J is TRBJ2-5; 7 nucleotides align to TRBD1. The germline V gene has CDR1 SGHDT and CDR2 YYEEEE. With 3 bases clipped from V and 2 bases from J, the junction kept 7 bases outside the gene matches. The CDR3 length is 15 residues. The CDR3 bases are TGTGCCAGCAGCTCGCCACCGACAGGGCAAGAGACCCAGTACTTC. It encodes CASSSPPTGQETQYF.

This clonotype has ten or more counts. The chain employs TRBV20-1 and TRBJ1-1, with no clear D. This CDR3 region has 11 residues. V was pared by 3 bases and J by 6 bases, with 8 bases between. Germline assignment: CDR1 DFQATT and CDR2 SNEGSKA (reference sequence). CDR3 sequence (DNA): TGCAGTGCTAGGGGAAGGGCTGAAGCTTTCTTT. Protein product: CSARGRAEAFF.

Ten or more counts support this clonotype. V usage is TRBV6-1 and J usage is TRBJ1-4; the D is unclear. Germline values: CDR1 MNHNS, CDR2 SASEGT. Trimming cost V 5 bases and J 5 bases, with 18 bases left between them. The CDR3 has 16 residues. CDR3: CASSLYSFARNEKLFF. DNA for the CDR3: TGTGCCAGCAGTTTGTACAGTTTCGCACGCAATGAAAAACTGTTTTTT.

This clonotype was counted many times. V is TRBV20-1 and J is TRBJ1-6; tentatively, D is TRBD1 (6 bases). There are 15 residues in the CDR3. Trimming pared 0 bases from V and 5 bases from J, leaving 11 bases between. Germline CDR1 and CDR2: DFQATT and SNEGSKA (reference sequence). As DNA, the CDR3 is TGCAGTGCTAGAGAGGGGGCAGTGAATAATTCACCCCTCCACTTT. The encoded protein is CSAREGAVNNSPLHF.

V gene TRBV7-9 combines with J gene TRBJ2-1, with D unresolved. Germline CDR1 is SEHNR and CDR2 is FQNEAQ (reference sequence). Trimming stripped 6 bases from V and 2 bases from J, with 5 bases between. CDR3 length: 12 residues. The DNA of the CDR3 is TGTGCCAGCAGGGCCACCTACAATGAGCAGTTCTTC. It specifies CASRATYNEQFF.

This clonotype was counted only a few times. The V and J genes are TRBV11-2 and TRBJ2-7; 9 positions match TRBD2. The CDR3 has 16 residues. The junction had 11 bases not matched to a gene; V was cut back by 2 bases and J by 6 bases. CDR1 is SGHAT and CDR2 is FQNNGV in the germline V gene. CDR3 protein: CASSLLAGTGDREQYF. In DNA, the CDR3 is TGTGCCAGCAGCTTACTAGCGGGGACCGGGGATCGCGAGCAGTACTTC.

This clonotype showed up just a few times. The chain joins TRBV5-1 to TRBJ1-1; possibly TRBD1 for D (5 bases). The germline V gene encodes CDR1 SGHRS and CDR2 YFSETQ. Trimming removed 3 bases at V and 3 bases at J, with 15 bases between. The CDR3 totals 15 residues. The CDR3 bases are TGCGCCAGCAGCTCCACTACCGGGGGTGACACTGAAGCTTTCTTT. Protein: CASSSTTGGDTEAFF.

This clonotype was counted many times. V gene TRBV6-2 or TRBV6-3 combines with J gene TRBJ2-7; D might be TRBD1 (5 bases). The V end was cut by 6 bases, the J end by 6 bases, with 24 bases between. The V gene's germline CDR1 is MNHEY and CDR2 SVGEGT. The CDR3 spans 16 residues. The CDR3 DNA follows: TGTGCCAGCAGCCCAGCGTTAGCCCCGCTCAGGGCCGAGCAGTACTTC. Protein product: CASSPALAPLRAEQYF.

This clonotype was picked up many times. J is TRBJ1-1 and V is TRBV7-2; D uncertain. Germline CDR1 SGHTA, CDR2 FQGNSA. The CDR3 covers 14 residues. Between the trimmed V and J ends, which lost 2 bases and 1 base, there was a span of 8 bases. The DNA of the CDR3 is TGTGCCAGCAGCTTAAGGTACAGGAACACTGAAGCTTTCTTT. Amino acid sequence: CASSLRYRNTEAFF.

The chain uses TRBV6-1 and TRBJ2-2; TRBD2 matches at 13 bases. This CDR3 has 16 amino acids. Trimming at V came to 3 bases and at J to 9 bases, leaving 7 bases not matched to a gene. Germline V gene sequence: CDR1 MNHNS, CDR2 SASEGT. CDR3 sequence: CASSDEGTSGNWELFF. The CDR3 DNA follows: TGTGCCAGCAGTGATGAAGGGACTAGCGGGAACTGGGAGCTGTTTTTT.

This clonotype was picked up many times. The chain is built from TRBV6-1 and TRBJ1-1, with a possible D match to TRBD1 (6 bases). There are 12 residues in the CDR3. CDR1 and CDR2 from the germline V gene are MNHNS and SASEGT. V shed 5 bases and J shed 10 bases, with 14 bases lying between them. In nucleotides, the CDR3 is TGTGCCAGCAGTTATGCAGGGGATGTAGCTTTCTTT. As protein: CASSYAGDVAFF.